Listed here is a single T cell receptor beta chain. Its antigen remains unidentified. This CDR3 is built from 11 residues. Trimming took 7 bases from V and 7 from J, leaving 12 bases between them. In germline, CDR1 is SGHRS, CDR2 YFSETQ. This sample stems from a study of metastatic and nonmetastatic thyroid tumors. Study at large: Malignant thyroid and benign thyroid patients provided blood and tumor or nodule tissue whose repertoires were compared. Study findings and constraints: Reports indicated that malignant thyroid tumors showed significantly higher TCR beta diversity than benign nodules did, in blood and tumor.

TCRdb reanalyzed the PCR reads with MiXCR. The sample contains roughly 30,000 clones, around a quarter of which appear only once. The entire patient cohort was treatment-naive prior to thyroid surgery. The sequence derives from a female donor with papillary thyroid cancer or a benign thyroid nodule (not recorded which). Some clones in this sample may be carry-over from other donors' samples. Sequencing was performed on blood. This chain joins TRBV5-1 and TRBJ2-7; D not certain. The CDR3 protein is CASCQLGEQYF. In DNA form, the CDR3 reads TGCGCCAGCTGCCAGCTAGGTGAGCAGTACTTC.